Described below is a single T cell receptor (beta chain) sequence and its context. Expressed TCRB transcripts were sequenced because the isolated RNA had all been reverse transcribed beforehand. Produced via immunoSEQ multiplex PCR; TCRdb's table is partial and in-frame only. The sample has about 60,000 clones; about three fifths are singletons. This entry is derived from a study of beta chain features in type 1 diabetes. There was one heparinised blood draw per donor, averaging roughly 110 mL. Central memory, naive, regulatory and stem cell-like memory CD4+ cells were sorted by CD45RO/CCR7/CD25/CD127/CD95/CD27. Germline CDR1 and CDR2: SGHVS and FQNEAQ. This CDR3 has 14 residues. V lost 6 bases and J 0 bases, leaving 11 bases between the germline ends.

This receptor was obtained from a woman under 30 in good health. The chain employs TRBV7-8 and TRBJ1-1; D perhaps matches TRBD1 (6 bases). Sequencing used Tregs from blood. The CDR3 DNA sequence: TGTGCCAGCAGACAGACAGGAATGAACACTGAAGCTTTCTTT. It specifies CASRQTGMNTEAFF.